The 26 T cell receptor beta chains given below trace back to one sample, sequenced in a study of T cells after yellow fever vaccination. A single record per CDR3 protein comes from TCRdb applying MiXCR to the 5' RACE reads. The sample holds about 340,000 distinct CDR3 sequences, approximately 3.9% seen once. Sequenced material: PBMCs, taken 5 days after the yellow fever booster vaccination. The receptors come from a man aged 18 to 35 who received the YFV17D yellow fever vaccine.

There are many counts of this clonotype. The chain uses TRBV9 and TRBJ2-3; 10 positions agree with TRBD1. The CDR3 contains 15 residues. With 2 bases clipped from V and 3 bases from J, the junction kept 3 bases outside the gene matches. From germline, CDR1 is SGDLS and CDR2 YYNGEE. The CDR3 sequence: CASSVGQGGTDTQYF. The CDR3 nucleotides are TGTGCCAGCAGCGTCGGACAGGGGGGGACAGATACGCAGTATTTT.

The chain is built from TRBV3-1 and TRBJ2-1; the D is unclear. CDR3 length: 11 residues. Trimming shortened V by 2 bases and J by 9 bases, and 5 bases separated the two germline ends. Germline CDR1 LGHDT, CDR2 YNNKEL (reference sequence). The CDR3 nucleotides are TGTGCCAGCAGCCAATTTGGTGAGCAGTTCTTC. It encodes CASSQFGEQFF.

The sample holds many counts of this clonotype. V and J are TRBV20-1 and TRBJ1-1; possible D gene TRBD1, 5 bases. The CDR3 contains 14 residues. The V end lost 0 bases, the J end lost 1 base, and 9 bases lay between the germline ends. Germline CDR1 DFQATT, CDR2 SNEGSKA (reference sequence). In DNA, the CDR3 is TGCAGTGCTAGAGATGGGGGGAGGAACACTGAAGCTTTCTTT. It encodes CSARDGGRNTEAFF.

There are a few counts of this clonotype. This chain connects TRBV11-2 to TRBJ2-2; D possibly matches TRBD1 or TRBD2 (5 bases each). The CDR3 extends over 16 amino acids. V was shortened by 4 bases and J by 1 base, with 13 bases between the two germline ends. Germline CDR1 and CDR2: SGHAT and FQNNGV. CDR3 sequence: CASSSSLGRNTGELFF. In nucleotides, the CDR3 is TGTGCCAGCAGCTCTTCACTGGGACGGAACACCGGGGAGCTGTTTTTT.

This sequence joins TRBV5-1 and TRBJ1-6, with a possible D match to TRBD1 (5 bases). The CDR3 has 13 residues. Trimming shortened V by 2 bases and J by 16 bases, and 16 bases separated the two germline ends. Per the germline V gene, CDR1 is SGHRS and CDR2 is YFSETQ. CDR3 amino acids: CASSFSQGGSLHF. The DNA of the CDR3 is TGCGCCAGCAGCTTCTCCCAGGGCGGTTCACTCCACTTT. The variable domain in full, with the rest retrieved from reference TRBV5-1 and TRBJ1-6, is KAGVTQTPRYLIKTRGQQVTLSCSPISGHRSVSWYQQTPGQGLQFLFEYFSETQRNKGNFPGRFSGRQFSNSRSEMNVSTLELGDSALYLCASSFSQGGSLHFGNGTRLTVT.

This clonotype was found a few times. J is TRBJ2-5 and V is TRBV30; 7 bases agree with TRBD1. V was pared by 0 bases and J by 1 base, with 8 bases of the junction left unmatched. CDR1 and CDR2 (germline): GTSNPN, SVGIG (reference sequence). The CDR3 consists of 16 residues. DNA for the CDR3: TGTGCCTGGAGTGTACCCCTAAGGGGGCTCCAAGAGACCCAGTACTTC. It translates to CAWSVPLRGLQETQYF.

This clonotype was found many times. This chain connects TRBV5-1 to TRBJ1-2; 10 positions match TRBD1. V shed 2 bases, J shed 2 bases, and the junction held 3 bases outside the gene matches. The CDR3 has 15 amino acids. The V gene's germline CDR1 is SGHRS and CDR2 YFSETQ. In nucleotides, the CDR3 is TGCGCCAGCAGCTTTGGACAGGGGGTGAACTATGGCTACACCTTC. It specifies CASSFGQGVNYGYTF.

This clonotype was counted at least ten times. The rearrangement links TRBV5-1 to TRBJ1-1; maybe TRBD1 (6 bases). CDR1 and CDR2 from the germline V gene are SGHRS and YFSETQ. The CDR3 runs 18 residues. Trimming removed 1 base from V and 0 bases from J, with 19 bases in between. In DNA form, the CDR3 reads TGCGCCAGCAGCTTGATAACCGAGGGGGAAGGCATGAACACTGAAGCTTTCTTT. The encoded protein is CASSLITEGEGMNTEAFF.

CDR3: CASTSGGLDGYTF. The CDR3 DNA sequence: TGTGCCAGCACCTCGGGAGGGCTGGATGGCTACACCTTC. The chain joins TRBV7-9 to TRBJ1-2; D not certain. The CDR3 consists of 13 residues. V gave up 7 bases and J gave up 6 bases, with 15 bases separating them. Germline V gene lookup returns CDR1 SEHNR and CDR2 FQNEAQ (reference sequence).

This clonotype was picked up a small number of times. This chain joins TRBV6-5 and TRBJ1-2; D possibly corresponds to TRBD1 (5 bases). The CDR3 has 16 amino acids. V was pared by 6 bases and J by 2 bases, with 19 bases between. Germline lookup yields CDR1 MNHEY and CDR2 SVGAGI. The chain's CDR3 is CASSRNQGVWNYGYTF. The DNA for the CDR3 is TGTGCCAGCAGCCGAAATCAAGGGGTTTGGAACTATGGCTACACCTTC.

In its sample, this clonotype was seen many times. The CDR3 DNA is TGCGCCAGCAGCCTCGGGACGGACGACTACGAGCAGTACGTC. It encodes CASSLGTDDYEQYV. J is TRBJ2-7 and V is TRBV5-1; the D gene could be TRBD1 or TRBD2 (5 bases each). This CDR3 spans 14 amino acids. Germline CDR1 and CDR2: SGHRS and YFSETQ. V was trimmed by 4 bases and J by 3 bases, leaving 14 bases between them.

This clonotype was recorded many times. This CDR3 reads CASSLGDGAYSPLHF. CDR3 DNA: TGCGCCAGCAGCTTGGGCGACGGGGCATATTCACCCCTCCACTTT. V usage is TRBV5-1 and J usage is TRBJ1-6; D possibly corresponds to TRBD1 (5 bases). Germline CDR1 and CDR2: SGHRS and YFSETQ. V was trimmed by 0 bases and J by 8 bases, leaving 12 bases between them. The CDR3 sequence is 15 residues long. The variable domain in full, completed from reference TRBV5-1 and TRBJ1-6, reads KAGVTQTPRYLIKTRGQQVTLSCSPISGHRSVSWYQQTPGQGLQFLFEYFSETQRNKGNFPGRFSGRQFSNSRSEMNVSTLELGDSALYLCASSLGDGAYSPLHFGNGTRLTVT.

The chain couples TRBV27 to TRBJ2-7; D not certain. Trimming took off 6 bases at V and 5 bases at J, with 11 bases between the two ends. From germline, CDR1 is MNHEY and CDR2 SMNVEV (reference sequence). The CDR3 contains 12 residues. CDR3: CASRARPNEQYV. In DNA form, the CDR3 reads TGTGCCAGCAGAGCAAGGCCAAACGAGCAGTACGTC.

This clonotype was counted between two and nine times. This chain joins TRBV20-1 and TRBJ1-5; 9 positions match TRBD1. Germline CDR1 reads DFQATT; CDR2 reads SNEGSKA (reference sequence). With V trimmed by 2 bases and J by 0 bases, 8 bases remained unmatched. This CDR3 contains 17 residues. CDR3 loop: CSARIGTGRYSNQPQHF. CDR3 in DNA: TGCAGTGCTAGAATAGGGACAGGGAGGTATAGCAATCAGCCCCAGCATTTT.

This clonotype was seen a few times. The gene calls are TRBV5-5 and TRBJ2-1; no reliable D call. Germline V lookup: CDR1 SGHKS, CDR2 YYEKEE (reference sequence). The CDR3 sequence is 16 residues long. V lost 0 bases and J 4 bases, leaving 14 bases between the germline ends. The CDR3 sequence: CASSLEWVGMYNEQFF. The CDR3 DNA follows: TGTGCCAGCAGCTTGGAGTGGGTTGGAATGTACAATGAGCAGTTCTTC.

This clonotype showed up just a few times. This chain joins TRBV5-1 and TRBJ2-3, with 9 bases fitting TRBD2. J lost 4 bases, V lost 0 bases, and 3 bases had no gene match. CDR1 and CDR2 from the germline V gene are SGHRS and YFSETQ. The CDR3 is made up of 15 amino acids. The CDR3 spells CASSLGRGGPDTQYF. The CDR3 DNA reads as TGCGCCAGCAGCTTGGGGCGGGGGGGCCCAGATACGCAGTATTTT.

This clonotype was recorded many times. V gene TRBV5-1 combines with J gene TRBJ1-2; D is unresolved. CDR3 length: 14 amino acids. The germline gives CDR1 SGHRS, CDR2 YFSETQ. Deletions cut 0 bases from V and 0 bases from J, with 6 bases between. This CDR3 is CASSLERANYGYTF. CDR3 sequence (DNA): TGCGCCAGCAGCTTGGAACGGGCTAACTATGGCTACACCTTC.

There are many counts of this clonotype. This chain connects TRBV7-2 to TRBJ1-5; D gene ambiguous. From germline, CDR1 is SGHTA and CDR2 FQGNSA. This CDR3 comprises 16 residues. Trimming stripped 2 bases from V and 3 bases from J, with 14 bases between. CDR3 DNA: TGTGCCAGCAGCTTAATTGGGTTAAGGGCCAATCAGCCCCAGCATTTT. It is translated as CASSLIGLRANQPQHF.

This clonotype has only a few counts. The chain recombines TRBV28 with TRBJ2-7; 12 bases fit TRBD1. The germline CDR1 and CDR2 sequences are MDHEN and SYDVKM. The junction had 11 bases not matched to a gene; V was cut back by 5 bases and J by 6 bases. The CDR3 loop spans 16 amino acids. DNA of the CDR3: TGTGCCAGCAGTCATTCCGGGACAGGGGGCCTCGGCGAGCAGTACGTC. This translates into CASSHSGTGGLGEQYV.

This clonotype was recorded a few times. This chain uses TRBV12-3 or TRBV12-4 with TRBJ2-2; 14 bases map to TRBD2. With V trimmed by 8 bases and J by 4 bases, 3 bases remained unmatched. This CDR3 has 15 residues. Here the CDR3 reads CASGTSGGTTGELFF. The DNA of the CDR3 is TGTGCCAGCGGGACTAGCGGGGGAACCACCGGGGAGCTGTTTTTT.

Ten or more counts support this clonotype. The chain employs TRBV10-3 and TRBJ2-3, with 10 bases fitting TRBD2. CDR1 is ENHRY, CDR2 SYGVKD, per germline. J lost 2 bases, V lost 2 bases, and 1 base had no gene match. The CDR3 runs 15 residues. CDR3 in amino acids: CAISELAGVTDTQYF. In DNA, the CDR3 is TGTGCCATCAGTGAGCTAGCGGGGGTCACAGATACGCAGTATTTT.

This clonotype has ten or more counts. CDR3: CATSRDRGETQYF. CDR3 DNA sequence: TGTGCCACCAGCAGAGATCGCGGAGAGACCCAGTACTTC. V usage is TRBV15 and J usage is TRBJ2-5; the D is unclear. CDR3 length: 13 residues. V was pared by 0 bases and J by 4 bases, with 6 bases between. CDR1 is LNHNV and CDR2 is YYDKDF in the germline V gene (reference sequence).

The gene calls are TRBV7-6 and TRBJ2-1; D is uncertain. The CDR3 loop spans 14 amino acids. Germline V gives CDR1 SGHVS, CDR2 FNYEAQ. Trimming shortened V by 4 bases and J by 0 bases, and 7 bases separated the two germline ends. The CDR3 spells CASSSDPSYNEQFF. The CDR3 coding sequence is TGTGCCAGCAGCTCGGACCCCTCCTACAATGAGCAGTTCTTC.

This clonotype has a handful of counts. CDR3 sequence reads: CASSSPASGANVLTF. DNA of the CDR3: TGTGCCAGCAGCTCGCCCGCCTCTGGGGCCAACGTCCTGACTTTC. The V call is TRBV5-4, the J call TRBJ2-6, with no clear D. The length of the CDR3 is 15 residues. Trimming stripped 3 bases from V and 0 bases from J, with 7 bases between. Per the germline V gene, CDR1 is SGHNT and CDR2 is YYREEE (reference sequence). The full variable domain, in which reference TRBV5-4 and TRBJ2-6 provide the parts outside the CDR3, is ETGVTQSPTHLIKTRGQQVTLRCSSQSGHNTVSWYQQALGQGPQFIFQYYREEENGRGNFPPRFSGLQFPNYSSELNVNALELDDSALYLCASSSPASGANVLTFGAGSRLTVL.

The chain has TRBV29-1 and TRBJ1-1; 11 bases are shared with TRBD1. Trimming took 7 bases from V and 4 from J; bases not matched to a gene: 5. Germline CDR1 is SQVTM and CDR2 is ANQGSEA. This CDR3 is 13 amino acids long. CDR3 sequence (DNA): TGCAGCGGGGGGACAGGGGGAGGCACTGAAGCTTTCTTT. Translation: CSGGTGGGTEAFF.

The rearrangement links TRBV18 to TRBJ2-3; unclear D gene. Germline assignment: CDR1 KGHSH and CDR2 LQKENI. Trimming took off 5 bases at V and 2 bases at J, with 17 bases between the two ends. The CDR3 covers 16 residues. The CDR3 DNA is TGTGCCAGCTCAACTACTTCACTGGGATACACAGATACGCAGTATTTT. It yields the protein CASSTTSLGYTDTQYF.